The 17 T cell receptor beta chains below come from one sample, sequenced in a study of T-cell memory formation after mild COVID-19. TCRdb independently ran MiXCR on the 5' RACE reads; one entry per CDR3 protein. The sample has 290,000 or so distinct CDR3 sequences, 15% to 20% seen once; the top ten hold under 25%. The sample taken for sequencing was PBMCs or a T cell subset sorted from them (not recorded which). These receptors were taken from a young man who had mild COVID-19 (a few samples of this study predate the infection). Cell type and time point are not known.

This rearrangement joins TRBV6-2 or TRBV6-3 to TRBJ2-5; tentative D call: TRBD1 (6 bases). Per germline, CDR1 MNHEY and CDR2 SVGEGT. This CDR3 is built from 12 residues. The V end was cut by 6 bases, the J end by 10 bases, with 15 bases between. DNA of the CDR3: TGTGCCAGCAGCACAAACAGGGTCGACCAGTACTTC. Translating gives CASSTNRVDQYF.

The V call is TRBV7-9, the J call TRBJ2-1; no clear D gene. This CDR3 is 16 amino acids long. Per germline, CDR1 SEHNR and CDR2 FQNEAQ (reference sequence). V lost 5 bases, J lost 6 bases, and 20 bases lay in between. The CDR3 reads CASSHKVRVGRNEQFF. The CDR3 DNA sequence: TGTGCCAGCAGCCATAAGGTCCGGGTGGGTCGCAATGAGCAGTTCTTC.

This clonotype was counted between two and nine times. This chain links TRBV4-3 with TRBJ2-3; D is possibly TRBD1 (5 bases). The CDR3 consists of 15 residues. Between the trimmed V and J ends, which lost 5 bases and 4 bases, there was a span of 16 bases. Germline CDR1 reads LGHNA; CDR2 reads YSLEER. The CDR3 nucleotides read TGCGCCAGCAGCTGGGGCAACCCCAGGGCAGATACGCAGTATTTT. Translation gives CASSWGNPRADTQYF.

This rearrangement joins TRBV2 to TRBJ1-3, with 7 nucleotides matching TRBD1. There are 13 residues in the CDR3. CDR1 is SNHLY and CDR2 is FYNNEI in the germline V gene. V trimming: 9 bases; J trimming: 2 bases; junction bases outside the gene matches: 4. The chain's CDR3 is CASNGQAGNTIYF. The CDR3 DNA reads TGTGCCAGTAACGGACAGGCTGGAAACACCATATATTTT.

The chain has TRBV5-1 and TRBJ2-3; D call uncertain. This CDR3 spans 13 amino acids. Trimming removed 4 bases from V and 2 bases from J, with 8 bases in between. Germline V gene sequence: CDR1 SGHRS, CDR2 YFSETQ. CDR3 sequence reads: CASSPTVTDTQYF. CDR3 DNA sequence: TGCGCCAGCAGCCCTACCGTCACAGATACGCAGTATTTT.

This chain uses TRBV5-1 with TRBJ1-1; 7 bases are a match to TRBD1. Germline V lookup: CDR1 SGHRS, CDR2 YFSETQ. The V gene end was trimmed by 3 bases and the J gene end by 0 bases; junction bases not matched to a gene: 2. The CDR3 is 14 amino acids. The CDR3 DNA reads as TGCGCCAGCAGCTGGACAGGAGTGAACACTGAAGCTTTCTTT. Translation gives CASSWTGVNTEAFF.

This chain links TRBV4-3 with TRBJ2-6; 10 nucleotides line up with TRBD1. The V and J ends lost 0 bases and 1 base, in that order; junction bases with no gene match: 9. Germline V lookup: CDR1 LGHNA, CDR2 YSLEER. The CDR3 totals 20 residues. CDR3 nucleotides: TGCGCCAGCAGCCAAGAGACGGGACAGGGGCTTACATCTGGGGCCAACGTCCTGACTTTC. It is translated as CASSQETGQGLTSGANVLTF.

The CDR3: CASSSFSTDTQYF. In DNA form, the CDR3 reads TGTGCCAGCAGCTCCTTTAGCACAGATACGCAGTATTTT. This chain connects TRBV7-6 to TRBJ2-3; D call uncertain. The CDR3 sequence is 13 residues long. The germline V and J ends were trimmed by 4 bases and 0 bases, with 5 bases remaining between them. The germline gives CDR1 SGHVS, CDR2 FNYEAQ.

This rearrangement joins TRBV25-1 to TRBJ1-1, with no clear D. V was shortened by 7 bases and J by 4 bases, with 10 bases between the two germline ends. The CDR3 length is 12 residues. Germline CDR1 reads MGHDK; CDR2 reads SYGVNS. For the CDR3, the DNA is TGTGCCAGCACCCTGCTTGGCACTGAAGCTTTCTTT. Translated, it gives CASTLLGTEAFF.

The V gene is TRBV4-2, the J gene TRBJ2-1; D is undetermined. V was cut by 1 base and J by 4 bases, with 5 bases left in between. The CDR3 has 13 amino acids. CDR1 and CDR2 (germline): LGHNA, YNFKEQ. The CDR3 bases are TGTGCCAGCAGCCAAGTCGTATACAATGAGCAGTTCTTC. Protein sequence: CASSQVVYNEQFF.

The gene calls are TRBV5-1 and TRBJ1-1, with D maybe TRBD1 (5 bases). CDR1 SGHRS and CDR2 YFSETQ come from the germline V gene. V lost 4 bases and J lost 3, with 10 bases in between. This CDR3 contains 13 residues. This CDR3 reads CASSKGHDTEAFF. CDR3 in DNA: TGCGCCAGCAGCAAAGGACACGACACTGAAGCTTTCTTT.

The chain employs TRBV7-3 and TRBJ2-5, with D tentatively TRBD2 (5 bases). The germline gives CDR1 SGHTA, CDR2 FQGTGA. The CDR3 has 16 residues. Trimming removed 5 bases from V and 5 bases from J, with 21 bases in between. The CDR3 loop reads CASSPSGLDSRETQYF. CDR3 nucleotides: TGTGCCAGCAGCCCGAGCGGTCTAGACTCGCGGGAGACCCAGTACTTC.

This clonotype was counted ten times or more. The gene calls are TRBV9 and TRBJ2-1; no clear D gene. The ends were cut back, 5 bases at V and 0 bases at J, with 9 bases in the middle. CDR1 and CDR2 (germline): SGDLS, YYNGEE. The CDR3 length is 14 residues. The CDR3 region is CASSEKSSYNEQFF. The CDR3 DNA reads TGTGCCAGCAGTGAAAAGAGCTCCTACAATGAGCAGTTCTTC.

This clonotype was detected many times. This chain connects TRBV20-1 to TRBJ1-1; weak D call: TRBD1 (6 bases). The CDR3 spans 14 residues. V dropped 4 bases and J dropped 4 bases, with 16 bases sitting between them. Germline-derived CDR1 and CDR2 are DFQATT and SNEGSKA (reference sequence). CDR3 amino acids: CSAIRGQGSTEAFF. The DNA of the CDR3 is TGCAGTGCTATTCGGGGGCAGGGGAGCACTGAAGCTTTCTTT.

The chain uses TRBV7-6 and TRBJ2-3; the match to TRBD1 covers 8 bases. The germline V gene encodes CDR1 SGHVS and CDR2 FNYEAQ. The CDR3 spans 14 residues. V was pared by 3 bases and J by 7 bases, with 6 bases of the junction left unmatched. The CDR3 loop reads CASSLTGVVNTQYF. The CDR3 coding sequence is TGTGCCAGCAGCTTGACAGGGGTTGTGAATACGCAGTATTTT.

In its sample, this clonotype was seen a few times. The rearrangement joins TRBV20-1 to TRBJ2-7; D is possibly TRBD1 (6 bases). Germline-derived CDR1 and CDR2 are DFQATT and SNEGSKA (reference sequence). CDR3 length: 13 residues. Trimming cost V 5 bases and J 2 bases, with 13 bases left between them. The CDR3 DNA sequence: TGCAGTGCTGCGGACAGCGTCCCCTACGAGCAGTACTTC. Its translation: CSAADSVPYEQYF.

This clonotype was observed a few times. The rearrangement uses TRBV3-1 and TRBJ1-6; no clear D. Trimming stripped 1 base from V and 7 bases from J, with 8 bases between. CDR3 length equals 14 residues. Germline V gene sequence: CDR1 LGHDT, CDR2 YNNKEL (reference sequence). The CDR3 sequence: CASSQVQKNSPLHF. CDR3 DNA sequence: TGTGCCAGCAGCCAAGTACAGAAAAATTCACCCCTCCACTTT.